This TCR beta chain was captured by sequencing in a study of T cells expressing NK-cell markers. On this clonotype: Its specificity is unknown.

General observations from the study: Six donors carried dominant NKG2C+ clonotypes that made up about 1.0-7.0% of their CD8+ T cells.

TCRdb processed the 5' RACE reads again and assigns one entry to each CDR3 protein, with no DNA. This sample's table has some 300,000 distinct CDR3 sequences. This receptor was obtained from a man aged 18 to 30 in good health. The sample was blood T cells: a sorted CD56 or NKG2C T cell subset, CD4+ or CD8+ T cells, or bulk PBMC T cells (not recorded which).

The CDR3 region is CATCTPGAVDYGYTF. This chain connects TRBV6-5 to TRBJ1-2; TCRdb selects TRBD1, and the lack of DNA leaves this call unchecked. The CDR3 is 15 amino acids. The germline gives CDR1 MNHEY, CDR2 SVGAGI.